This entry concerns a single T cell receptor beta chain. Its antigen is as yet unknown. These data originate in a study of cytomegalovirus exposure and HLA in healthy donors. Study information: HLA-typed donors were the source of some 80 million unique TCRs, which an early data release held. General study points: Being indistinguishable, some V segments were excluded, TRBV6-2 and TRBV6-3 among them.

The PCR contained 60 Vbeta and 13 Jbeta primers. Libraries were prepared by immunoSEQ multiplex PCR; TCRdb keeps only in-frame clonotypes and omits some of them. This table holds about 160,000 clones, 60% to 80% found once. V was clipped by 7 bases and J by 5 bases; unmatched bases: 8. Germline lookup yields CDR1 MNHNS and CDR2 SASEGT. The CDR3 is made up of 15 amino acids. Sequences were obtained from PBMCs. The sequence was collected from a man aged 25 to 40 in good health and CMV-seropositive. This rearrangement joins TRBV6-1 to TRBJ1-5, with 10 bases matching TRBD1. CDR3 loop: CASILGQGGDQPQHF. CDR3 DNA sequence: TGTGCCAGCATTCTAGGACAGGGGGGAGATCAGCCCCAGCATTTT.